This entry concerns a single T cell receptor (beta chain). This entry is derived from a study of cytotoxic CD8 clonotypes in ibrutinib-treated CLL. Measured with immunoSEQ multiplex PCR; TCRdb has only the in-frame clones, and not every one. The sample shows roughly 250,000 clones, 70% of them seen only once. Specimen: PBMCs, collected after 24 months of ibrutinib treatment. This TCR was recovered from a human donor with chronic lymphocytic leukemia.

Written as DNA, the CDR3 is TGTGCCAGCAGGGCTACTAGCGTCAGTACTCCAGCGCGTTACGAGCAGTACTTC. Translation: CASRATSVSTPARYEQYF. J is TRBJ2-7 and V is TRBV2; the match to TRBD2 covers 7 bases. V shed 6 bases, J shed 4 bases, and the junction held 21 bases outside the gene matches. The CDR3 sequence is 18 residues long. The germline CDR1 and CDR2 sequences are SNHLY and FYNNEI.